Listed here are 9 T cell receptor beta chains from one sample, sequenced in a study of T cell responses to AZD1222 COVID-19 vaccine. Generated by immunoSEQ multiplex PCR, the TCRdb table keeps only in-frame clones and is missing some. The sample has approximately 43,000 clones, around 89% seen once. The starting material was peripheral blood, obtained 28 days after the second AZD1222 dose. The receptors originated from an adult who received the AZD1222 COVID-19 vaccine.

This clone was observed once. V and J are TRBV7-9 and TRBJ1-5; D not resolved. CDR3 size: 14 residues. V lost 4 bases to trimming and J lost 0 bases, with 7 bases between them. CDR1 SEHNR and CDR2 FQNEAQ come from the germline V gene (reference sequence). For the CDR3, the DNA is TGTGCCAGCAGCTACAGCGATAGCAATCAGCCCCAGCATTTT. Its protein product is CASSYSDSNQPQHF. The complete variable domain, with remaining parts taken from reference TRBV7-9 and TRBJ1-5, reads DTGVSQNPRHKITKRGQNVTFRCDPISEHNRLYWYRQTLGQGPEFLTYFQNEAQLEKSRLLSDRFSAERPKGSFSTLEIQRTEQGDSAMYLCASSYSDSNQPQHFGDGTRLSIL.

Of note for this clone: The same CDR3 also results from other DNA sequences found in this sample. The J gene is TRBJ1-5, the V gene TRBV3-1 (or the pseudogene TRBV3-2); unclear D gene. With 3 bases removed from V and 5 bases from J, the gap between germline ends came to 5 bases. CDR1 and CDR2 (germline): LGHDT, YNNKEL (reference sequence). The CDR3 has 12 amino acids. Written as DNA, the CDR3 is TGTGCCAGCAGCCAGGGTTATCAGCCCCAGCATTTT. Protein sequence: CASSQGYQPQHF.

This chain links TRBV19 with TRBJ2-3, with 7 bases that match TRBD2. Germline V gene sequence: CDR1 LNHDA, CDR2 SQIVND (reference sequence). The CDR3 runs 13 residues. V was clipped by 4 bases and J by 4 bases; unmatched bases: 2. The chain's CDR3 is CASSSGSADTQYF. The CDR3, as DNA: TGTGCCAGTAGTAGCGGGAGTGCAGATACGCAGTATTTT.

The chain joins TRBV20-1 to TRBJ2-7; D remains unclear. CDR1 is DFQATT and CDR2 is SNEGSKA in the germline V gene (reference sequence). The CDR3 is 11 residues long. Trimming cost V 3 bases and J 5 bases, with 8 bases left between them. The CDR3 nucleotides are TGCAGTGCTAGGCCCTCGGACGAGCAGTACTTC. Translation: CSARPSDEQYF.

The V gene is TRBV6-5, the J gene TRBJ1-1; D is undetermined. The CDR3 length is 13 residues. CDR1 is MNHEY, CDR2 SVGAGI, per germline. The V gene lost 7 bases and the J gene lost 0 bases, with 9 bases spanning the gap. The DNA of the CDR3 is TGTGCCAGCATTCCAGAGATGAACACTGAAGCTTTCTTT. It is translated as CASIPEMNTEAFF.

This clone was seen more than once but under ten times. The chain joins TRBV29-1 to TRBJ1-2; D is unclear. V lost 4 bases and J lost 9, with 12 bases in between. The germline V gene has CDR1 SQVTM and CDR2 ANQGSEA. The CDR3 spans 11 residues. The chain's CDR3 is CSVVGRESYTF. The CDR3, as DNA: TGCAGCGTTGTTGGACGGGAGAGCTACACCTTC.

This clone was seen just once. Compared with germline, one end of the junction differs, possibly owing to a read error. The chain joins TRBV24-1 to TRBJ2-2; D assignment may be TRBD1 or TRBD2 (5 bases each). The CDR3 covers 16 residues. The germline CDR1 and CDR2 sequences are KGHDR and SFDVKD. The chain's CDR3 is CATSGVRGADTGELFF. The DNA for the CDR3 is TGTGCTACCAGTGGGGTTCGAGGGGCGGACACCGGGGAGCTGTTTTTT.

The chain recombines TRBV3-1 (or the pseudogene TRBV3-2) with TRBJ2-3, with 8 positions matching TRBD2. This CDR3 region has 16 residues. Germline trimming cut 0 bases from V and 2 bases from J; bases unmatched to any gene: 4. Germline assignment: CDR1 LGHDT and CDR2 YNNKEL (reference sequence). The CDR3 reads CASSQDGGGPTDTQYF. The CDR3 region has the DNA TGTGCCAGCAGCCAAGACGGGGGGGGCCCCACAGATACGCAGTATTTT.

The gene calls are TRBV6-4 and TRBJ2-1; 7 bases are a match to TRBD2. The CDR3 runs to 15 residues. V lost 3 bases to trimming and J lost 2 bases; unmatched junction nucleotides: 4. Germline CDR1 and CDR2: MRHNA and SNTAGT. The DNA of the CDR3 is TGTGCCAGCAGTGAGGGCGGGGGAACCTACAATGAGCAGTTCTTC. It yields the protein CASSEGGGTYNEQFF.